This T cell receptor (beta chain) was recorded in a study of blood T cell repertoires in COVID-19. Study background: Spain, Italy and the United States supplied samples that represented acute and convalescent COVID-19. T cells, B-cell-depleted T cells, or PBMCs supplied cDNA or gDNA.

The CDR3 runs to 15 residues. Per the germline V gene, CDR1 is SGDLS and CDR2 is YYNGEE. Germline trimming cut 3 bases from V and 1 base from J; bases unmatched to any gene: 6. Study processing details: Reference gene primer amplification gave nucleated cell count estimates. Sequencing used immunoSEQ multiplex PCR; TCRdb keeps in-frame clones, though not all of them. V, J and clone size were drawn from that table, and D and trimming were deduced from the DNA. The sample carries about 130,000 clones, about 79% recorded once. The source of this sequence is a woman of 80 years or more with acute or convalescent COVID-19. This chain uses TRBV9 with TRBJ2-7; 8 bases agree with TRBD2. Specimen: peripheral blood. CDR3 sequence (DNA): TGTGCCAGCAGCGGAACTAGCGGTTCTTCCTACGAGCAGTACTTC. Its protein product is CASSGTSGSSYEQYF.